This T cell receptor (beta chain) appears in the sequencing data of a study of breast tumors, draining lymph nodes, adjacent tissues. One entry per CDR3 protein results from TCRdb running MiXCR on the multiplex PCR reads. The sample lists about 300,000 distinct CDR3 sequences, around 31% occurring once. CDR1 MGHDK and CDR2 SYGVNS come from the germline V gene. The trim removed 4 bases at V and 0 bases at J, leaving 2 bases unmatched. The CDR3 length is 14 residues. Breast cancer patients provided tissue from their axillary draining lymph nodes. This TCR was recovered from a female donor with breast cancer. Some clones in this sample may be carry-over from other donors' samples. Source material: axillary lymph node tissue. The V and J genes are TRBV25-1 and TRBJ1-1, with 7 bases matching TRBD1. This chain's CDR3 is CASSGTGVNTEAFF. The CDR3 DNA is TGTGCCAGCAGTGGTACAGGGGTGAACACTGAAGCTTTCTTT.